The 2 T cell receptor beta chains below were found in one sample sequenced in a study of T-cell reconstitution after alpha-beta-depleted transplantation in children. The TCRbeta library was prepared with unique molecular identifiers. TCRdb redid the calling of the PCR reads with MiXCR, one entry per CDR3 protein. The repertoire holds a few hundred thousand distinct CDR3 sequences, with about a sixth as singletons. The input for sequencing was PBMCs from the stem cell graft donor, taken from the stem cell graft. Every receptor here comes from a human donor who donated a stem cell graft to a child with acute lymphoblastic leukemia.

This clonotype was seen ten or more times. V and J are TRBV14 and TRBJ2-2; no firm D call. V was pared by 0 bases and J by 4 bases, with 15 bases between. Germline CDR1 and CDR2: SGHDN and FVKESK. The CDR3 has 17 residues. DNA for the CDR3: TGTGCCAGCAGCCAAGATTTGACCGGGCCTATCACCGGGGAGCTGTTTTTT. The encoded protein is CASSQDLTGPITGELFF.

This clonotype was found a few times. CDR3: CASSRSGGPNTEAFF. CDR3 nucleotide sequence: TGTGCCAGCAGCCGGAGCGGGGGTCCGAACACTGAAGCTTTCTTT. V usage is TRBV5-6 and J usage is TRBJ1-1, with D tentatively TRBD1 (5 bases). CDR3 size: 15 residues. The V and J ends lost 4 bases and 1 base respectively, with 14 bases between them. The germline CDR1 and CDR2 sequences are SGHDT and YYEEEE. Variable domain in full (rest from reference TRBV5-6 and TRBJ1-1): DAGVTQSPTHLIKTRGQQVTLRCSPKSGHDTVSWYQQALGQGPQFIFQYYEEEERQRGNFPDRFSGHQFPNYSSELNVNALLLGDSALYLCASSRSGGPNTEAFFGQGTRLTVV.